The 7 T cell receptor beta chains listed next were all sequenced from one sample in a study of T cells in Graves' hyperthyroidism and ophthalmopathy. Using RNA transcripts as the source, TCR beta CDR3 regions were amplified. The HTBI primer set served for first-round RT-PCR of the TCR CDR3. MiXCR, run by TCRdb on the multiplex PCR reads, gives a single entry per CDR3 protein. The table includes around 600,000 distinct CDR3 sequences, 12% to 15% detected once. The specimen was blood. These receptors came from a woman aged 18-29 years with Graves' ophthalmopathy.

There are many counts of this clonotype. The chain joins TRBV30 to TRBJ1-1; D not resolved. This CDR3 is 13 amino acids long. Per germline, CDR1 GTSNPN and CDR2 SVGIG (reference sequence). V lost 2 bases and J 0 bases, leaving 7 bases between the germline ends. This chain's CDR3 is CAWSLMLNTEAFF. CDR3 DNA: TGTGCCTGGAGTTTGATGTTGAACACTGAAGCTTTCTTT.

This clonotype came up a few times. The chain employs TRBV6-2 or TRBV6-3 and TRBJ2-1, with D possibly being TRBD2 (5 bases). Germline CDR1 is MNHEY and CDR2 is SVGEGT. Trimming stripped 6 bases from V and 7 bases from J, with 22 bases between. The CDR3 contains 16 residues. CDR3 DNA sequence: TGTGCCAGCAGGAGTGGGAGTGACGGTATACGGAATGAGCAGTTCTTC. It encodes CASRSGSDGIRNEQFF.

This clonotype appeared many times. V gene TRBV12-3 or TRBV12-4 combines with J gene TRBJ1-2; unclear D gene. Trimming shortened V by 10 bases and J by 10 bases, and 22 bases separated the two germline ends. The length of the CDR3 is 13 residues. The CDR3 bases are TGTGCCACCGTCCCCACAATGACGCTCCCCTACACCTTC. Translation gives CATVPTMTLPYTF.

This chain uses TRBV10-3 with TRBJ1-5; 7 bases agree with TRBD1. The ends lost 7 bases at V and 4 bases at J; junction bases unmatched: 4. CDR3 length: 13 amino acids. Per the germline V gene, CDR1 is ENHRY and CDR2 is SYGVKD. This CDR3 is CAIKDRENQPQHF. The CDR3 DNA reads as TGTGCCATCAAAGACAGGGAGAATCAGCCCCAGCATTTT.

In its sample, this clonotype was seen many times. This chain connects TRBV28 to TRBJ1-5; 7 nucleotides agree with TRBD1. The CDR3 covers 16 residues. Losses at the gene ends were 3 bases for V and 2 bases for J; bases not matched to a gene: 7. Germline-derived CDR1 and CDR2 are MDHEN and SYDVKM. The CDR3 DNA sequence: TGTGCCAGCAGTTTGGTATCCAGGGGGGGCAATCAGCCCCAGCATTTT. Translating gives CASSLVSRGGNQPQHF.

Only a few counts were recorded for this clonotype. The genes are TRBV4-1 and TRBJ2-5; D is undetermined. This CDR3 spans 13 amino acids. V shed 1 base and J shed 3 bases, with 6 bases lying between them. The germline gives CDR1 MGHRA, CDR2 YSYEKL. The CDR3 is CASSQAIEETQYF. CDR3 nucleotides: TGCGCCAGCAGCCAAGCGATAGAAGAGACCCAGTACTTC.

The CDR3 reads CASRPGLGASGSTDTQYF. DNA of the CDR3: TGTGCCAGCAGACCGGGACTCGGGGCTAGCGGTAGCACAGATACGCAGTATTTT. The rearrangement joins TRBV12-3 or TRBV12-4 to TRBJ2-3, with TRBD2 matching over 7 bases. Germline trimming cut 6 bases from V and 0 bases from J; bases unmatched to any gene: 15. The CDR3 covers 18 residues.